These 28 T cell receptor beta chains share one sample of origin, sequenced in a study of blood T cell repertoires in COVID-19. Clones were read by immunoSEQ multiplex PCR, and TCRdb kept only the in-frame ones, dropping some. The sample lists 250,000 or so clones; about four fifths were seen once. The sequencing sample was made of peripheral blood. The origin of the receptors is a woman between 35 and 50 years old who had recovered from COVID-19.

This clone was seen just once. The rearrangement uses TRBV7-9 and TRBJ2-7; TRBD1 is a possible D gene (5 bases). From germline, CDR1 is SEHNR and CDR2 FQNEAQ (reference sequence). V was shortened by 0 bases and J by 6 bases, with 12 bases between the two germline ends. The CDR3 is 14 residues long. The CDR3, as DNA: TGTGCCAGCAGCTTAGCCGGAGATAGGGGCGAGCAGTACTTC. This translates into CASSLAGDRGEQYF.

A single count supports this clone. This chain connects TRBV27 to TRBJ2-1; 8 nucleotides agree with TRBD2. The J segment lost 3 bases and the V segment lost 7 bases, leaving 8 bases of the junction unmatched. Looked up from germline, CDR1 is MNHEY and CDR2 is SMNVEV (reference sequence). This CDR3 spans 15 amino acids. CDR3: CASTPDGGGYNEQFF. In DNA form, the CDR3 reads TGTGCCAGCACCCCGGACGGGGGGGGCTACAATGAGCAGTTCTTC.

The chain employs TRBV6-5 and TRBJ2-5, with D perhaps matching TRBD1 (5 bases). V lost 8 bases and J lost 5, with 15 bases in between. From germline, CDR1 is MNHEY and CDR2 SVGAGI. This CDR3 spans 13 amino acids. The DNA of the CDR3 is TGTGCCAGCGGATGGGGCCCCAGTGAGACCCAGTACTTC. Encoded protein: CASGWGPSETQYF.

The V gene is TRBV9, the J gene TRBJ1-2; D remains ambiguous. The CDR3 runs 12 residues. Trimming removed 0 bases from V and 13 bases from J, with 13 bases in between. Germline V gene data show CDR1 as SGDLS and CDR2 as YYNGEE. The CDR3 loop reads CASSVVEGGFTF. The DNA of the CDR3 is TGTGCCAGCAGCGTAGTAGAGGGAGGGTTCACCTTC.

The CDR3 DNA sequence: TGTGCCACCAGTGATTTCGAGGGTCAGCCCCAGCATTTT. Its protein product is CATSDFEGQPQHF. This rearrangement joins TRBV24-1 to TRBJ1-5; D not certain. The CDR3 consists of 13 residues. Germline V CDR1 and CDR2: KGHDR, SFDVKD. The V and J ends lost 1 base and 6 bases respectively, with 6 bases between them.

The chain uses TRBV21-1 and TRBJ2-1; the D segment call TRBD2 is taken from the table without a DNA check. TRBV21-1 is described as a pseudogene. The CDR3 spans 15 residues. The CDR3 loop reads CASSMQAGGDGEQFF. The CDR3, as DNA: TGTGCCAGCAGCATGCAGGCGGGGGGCGACGGGGAGCAGTTCTTC.

The chain links TRBV2 to TRBJ1-1; D is perhaps TRBD1 (5 bases). The germline gives CDR1 SNHLY, CDR2 FYNNEI. V lost 8 bases and J lost 1, with 11 bases in between. This CDR3 has 13 amino acids. DNA of the CDR3: TGTGCCAGCGCAAAGGGGCCGAACACTGAAGCTTTCTTT. It specifies CASAKGPNTEAFF.

The rearrangement links TRBV12-5 to TRBJ1-1; weak D call: TRBD1 (5 bases). The CDR3 extends over 12 amino acids. With 3 bases removed from V and 4 bases from J, the gap between germline ends came to 6 bases. The germline V gene has CDR1 LGHNT and CDR2 FRNRAP. The CDR3 sequence: CASGLGVTEAFF. The CDR3 DNA reads as TGTGCTAGTGGTTTAGGGGTCACTGAAGCTTTCTTT.

The chain employs TRBV6-6 and TRBJ1-6; 7 bases match TRBD1. The CDR3 extends over 14 amino acids. V trimming: 5 bases; J trimming: 7 bases; junction bases outside the gene matches: 5. Germline-derived CDR1 and CDR2 are MNHNY and SVGAGI (reference sequence). The chain's CDR3 is CASSQTGRNSPLHF. As DNA, the CDR3 is TGTGCCAGCAGTCAGACAGGGAGGAATTCACCCCTCCACTTT.

V and J are TRBV2 and TRBJ2-5; D is unresolved. Germline V gives CDR1 SNHLY, CDR2 FYNNEI. The CDR3 covers 11 residues. Between the trimmed V and J ends, which lost 4 bases and 5 bases, there was a span of 5 bases. CDR3 bases: TGTGCCAGCAGTGGGCACGAGACCCAGTACTTC. It codes for CASSGHETQYF.

This chain connects TRBV19 to TRBJ1-3; TRBD1 matches at 11 bases. This CDR3 comprises 17 residues. Germline lookup yields CDR1 LNHDA and CDR2 SQIVND (reference sequence). V was pared by 8 bases and J by 1 base, with 10 bases of the junction left unmatched. Here the CDR3 reads CASWAAGTGGSGNTIYF. The DNA for the CDR3 is TGTGCCAGTTGGGCCGCCGGGACAGGGGGTTCTGGAAACACCATATATTTT.

A remark on this clone: This sample includes further DNA sequences coding for the same CDR3. The chain uses TRBV6-1 and TRBJ1-3; a possible D gene is TRBD1 (6 bases). The germline gives CDR1 MNHNS, CDR2 SASEGT. The V end was cut by 2 bases, the J end by 0 bases, with 8 bases between. The CDR3 consists of 15 residues. The CDR3, as DNA: TGTGCCAGCAGTGAACAGGGGAGCTCTGGAAACACCATATATTTT. It encodes CASSEQGSSGNTIYF.

V is TRBV2 and J is TRBJ2-1; 15 nucleotides line up with TRBD2. The V gene end was trimmed by 7 bases and the J gene end by 8 bases; junction bases not matched to a gene: 9. The CDR3 spans 16 residues. Germline CDR1 SNHLY, CDR2 FYNNEI. The CDR3 loop is CASTLGLAGGFYEQFF. The CDR3 bases are TGTGCCAGCACCCTCGGACTAGCGGGGGGGTTCTATGAGCAGTTCTTC.

The gene calls are TRBV10-2 and TRBJ1-3; D is uncertain. Trimming cost V 4 bases and J 0 bases, with 4 bases left between them. Per the germline V gene, CDR1 is WSHSY and CDR2 is SAAADI. The CDR3 is 13 amino acids. The CDR3 coding sequence is TGCGCCAGCAGTGCTAGCTCTGGAAACACCATATATTTT. Translating it yields CASSASSGNTIYF.

The table lists this clone with a few counts. The chain combines TRBV9 with TRBJ1-1; D is unresolved. Looked up from germline, CDR1 is SGDLS and CDR2 is YYNGEE. V dropped 0 bases and J dropped 4 bases, with 10 bases sitting between them. CDR3 length: 14 amino acids. The DNA of the CDR3 is TGTGCCAGCAGCGTAGCTCAACAGAGCACTGAAGCTTTCTTT. It translates to CASSVAQQSTEAFF.

Notes on this clone: This specimen includes other DNA sequences encoding the same CDR3. The chain carries TRBV5-1 and TRBJ2-5, with 11 bases aligning to TRBD1. Germline V lookup: CDR1 SGHRS, CDR2 YFSETQ. The length of the CDR3 is 15 residues. V dropped 4 bases and J dropped 4; count of bases not matched to a gene: 6. CDR3 DNA sequence: TGCGCCAGCAGCCTCGCGGGACAGGGGGGAGAGACCCAGTACTTC. This sequence encodes CASSLAGQGGETQYF.

V gene TRBV5-1 combines with J gene TRBJ2-1; maybe TRBD1 (6 bases). The CDR3 has 13 amino acids. Between the trimmed V and J ends, which lost 1 base and 8 bases, there was a span of 10 bases. CDR1 is SGHRS and CDR2 is YFSETQ in the germline V gene. Written as DNA, the CDR3 is TGCGCCAGCAGCTTGTCAGGGGTGGATGAGCAGTTCTTC. This encodes CASSLSGVDEQFF.

V usage is TRBV27 and J usage is TRBJ2-6; weak D call: TRBD1 (5 bases). Germline V gene data show CDR1 as MNHEY and CDR2 as SMNVEV (reference sequence). This CDR3 is built from 17 residues. With 2 bases removed from V and 0 bases from J, the gap between germline ends came to 11 bases. Written as DNA, the CDR3 is TGTGCCAGCAGTTTAAACAGGCTGAGCTCTGGGGCCAACGTCCTGACTTTC. It yields the protein CASSLNRLSSGANVLTF.

This clone has only one observation. This rearrangement joins TRBV3-1 (or the pseudogene TRBV3-2) to TRBJ1-2, with D perhaps TRBD1 (5 bases). Trimming shortened V by 6 bases and J by 5 bases, and 13 bases separated the two germline ends. The V gene's germline CDR1 is LGHDT and CDR2 YNNKEL (reference sequence). The CDR3 extends over 13 amino acids. Here the CDR3 reads CASSDAGKYGYTF. CDR3 nucleotide sequence: TGTGCCAGCAGTGACGCAGGGAAATATGGCTACACCTTC.

This chain links TRBV4-1 with TRBJ1-1, with D possibly being TRBD1 (5 bases). The germline V gene has CDR1 MGHRA and CDR2 YSYEKL. The CDR3 runs 14 residues. The V and J ends lost 0 bases and 11 bases respectively, with 16 bases between them. The CDR3 region is CASSQDGGTPRAFF. DNA for the CDR3: TGCGCCAGCAGCCAAGATGGGGGGACCCCCCGGGCTTTCTTT.

The V and J genes are TRBV30 and TRBJ1-2; 8 bases are a match to TRBD1. There are 13 residues in the CDR3. The germline gives CDR1 GTSNPN, CDR2 SVGIG (reference sequence). The trim removed 3 bases at V and 8 bases at J, leaving 8 bases unmatched. CDR3 coding DNA: TGTGCCTGGAGGGGGGACAGGAGAGAGGGCTACACCTTC. Translating it yields CAWRGDRREGYTF.

CDR3 DNA sequence: TGTGCCAGCTCACCAAGCCAACCGACAGGGAATGGCTACACCTTC. Protein product: CASSPSQPTGNGYTF. This chain links TRBV18 with TRBJ1-2, with TRBD1 matching over 7 bases. CDR3 size: 15 residues. Germline V gene sequence: CDR1 KGHSH, CDR2 LQKENI. Germline trimming cut 2 bases from V and 6 bases from J; bases unmatched to any gene: 9.

This chain links TRBV20-1 with TRBJ1-3; no clear D. Germline V gives CDR1 DFQATT, CDR2 SNEGSKA (reference sequence). The CDR3 is 17 residues long. Between the trimmed V and J ends, which lost 3 bases and 0 bases, there was a span of 18 bases. DNA of the CDR3: TGCAGTGCTAGTAGGAGAGGCGCACTTCCCTCTGGAAACACCATATATTTT. As protein: CSASRRGALPSGNTIYF.

This clone was counted at least ten times. V gene TRBV24-1 combines with J gene TRBJ1-2, with a tentative D call TRBD1 (5 bases). V lost 4 bases to trimming and J lost 6 bases, with 11 bases between them. The CDR3 has 13 amino acids. CDR1 and CDR2 from the germline V gene are KGHDR and SFDVKD. The CDR3 loop reads CATSEPTGDGYTF. The DNA for the CDR3 is TGTGCCACCAGTGAACCCACGGGGGATGGCTACACCTTC.

The rearrangement joins TRBV7-6 to TRBJ2-7; 11 bases fit TRBD2. The trim removed 3 bases at V and 2 bases at J, leaving 3 bases unmatched. This CDR3 has 15 residues. The germline V gene has CDR1 SGHVS and CDR2 FNYEAQ. The CDR3 sequence is CASSFRLAGTYEQYF. For the CDR3, the DNA is TGTGCCAGCAGCTTTAGACTAGCGGGGACCTACGAGCAGTACTTC.

This chain connects TRBV2 to TRBJ1-1; no clear D. Germline V gene data show CDR1 as SNHLY and CDR2 as FYNNEI. The CDR3 spans 14 residues. V lost 7 bases and J 6 bases, leaving 18 bases between the germline ends. The CDR3 nucleotides read TGTGCCAGCAACCTGACACCAGGAACCTCTGAAGCTTTCTTT. Translated: CASNLTPGTSEAFF. The full variable domain, its missing parts supplied by reference TRBV2 and TRBJ1-1, is EPEVTQTPSHQVTQMGQEVILRCVPISNHLYFYWYRQILGQKVEFLVSFYNNEISEKSEIFDDQFSVERPDGSNFTLKIRSTKLEDSAMYFCASNLTPGTSEAFFGQGTRLTVV.

This clone was observed once. The chain carries TRBV7-2 and TRBJ2-7; a weak D match, TRBD1 (6 bases). The length of the CDR3 is 17 residues. V was trimmed by 4 bases and J by 3 bases, leaving 22 bases between them. CDR1 and CDR2 from the germline V gene are SGHTA and FQGNSA. The CDR3 nucleotides are TGTGCCAGCAGCTCAACCGCCGGGACACGACACGGCTACGAGCAGTACTTC. Translating it yields CASSSTAGTRHGYEQYF.

The rearrangement links TRBV7-8 to TRBJ1-1; 10 nucleotides line up with TRBD1. This CDR3 spans 14 amino acids. Trimming at V came to 6 bases and at J to 4 bases, leaving 5 bases not matched to a gene. In germline, CDR1 is SGHVS, CDR2 FQNEAQ. The DNA of the CDR3 is TGTGCCAGCAGGCCAGGGACAGGGGTCACTGAAGCTTTCTTT. Its protein product is CASRPGTGVTEAFF.